One and the same sample provided the 5 T cell receptor beta chains below, sequenced in a study of post-analysis software for immune sequencing data. Broader study findings: With TRBV5-6, TRBV5-1 and TRBV20-1 included, about 5 TRBV segments were more frequent in patients than in controls.

Their specific antigens are unknown. Unique molecular identifiers were carried by the TCR beta cDNA libraries. MiXCR, applied by TCRdb to the PCR reads, yields one record per CDR3 protein. The sample contains about 190,000 distinct CDR3 sequences, roughly 28% of which appear only once. Sequencing used blood. The receptors were gathered from a girl aged 2-17 years with multiple sclerosis.

This clonotype was observed at least ten times. The rearrangement joins TRBV5-1 to TRBJ2-5; 10 bases are a match to TRBD2. V lost 0 bases and J lost 5; bases outside the gene matches: 10. The V gene's germline CDR1 is SGHRS and CDR2 YFSETQ. CDR3 length: 17 amino acids. In nucleotides, the CDR3 is TGCGCCAGCAGCTTGGGACTAGCGGGCACGGCAGGCGAGACCCAGTACTTC. It translates to CASSLGLAGTAGETQYF.

At least ten counts were recorded for this clonotype. The chain recombines TRBV28 with TRBJ2-7; the D gene could be TRBD1 or TRBD2 (7 bases each). Germline CDR1 is MDHEN and CDR2 is SYDVKM. The CDR3 runs to 13 residues. V was cut by 7 bases and J by 2 bases, with 12 bases left in between. This CDR3 reads CASTPGGAYEQYF. The CDR3 DNA reads as TGTGCCAGCACCCCAGGGGGGGCCTACGAGCAGTACTTC.

A note on this clonotype: A single base separates this from a much larger clone, so it may be a read error. The chain combines TRBV6-2 or TRBV6-3 with TRBJ2-1, with D possibly being TRBD2 (6 bases). The CDR3 covers 14 residues. Germline V gene data show CDR1 as MNHEY and CDR2 as SVGEGT. Trimming cost V 2 bases and J 8 bases, with 13 bases left between them. The CDR3 is CASSYPDYSDEQFF. CDR3 in DNA: TGTGCCAGCAGTTACCCGGACTATTCCGATGAGCAGTTCTTC.

In its sample, this clonotype was seen many times. This CDR3 is CASSASPVAGSDIQYF. The CDR3 nucleotides are TGCGCCAGCAGCGCTTCCCCGGTGGCCGGGTCCGACATTCAGTACTTC. The chain links TRBV5-1 to TRBJ2-4; unclear D gene. The CDR3 loop spans 16 amino acids. The germline CDR1 and CDR2 sequences are SGHRS and YFSETQ. The V and J ends lost 4 bases and 8 bases respectively, with 22 bases between them.

Ten or more counts support this clonotype. The genes are TRBV3-1 and TRBJ2-7; D remains unclear. The germline gives CDR1 LGHDT, CDR2 YNNKEL (reference sequence). Between the trimmed V and J ends, which lost 4 bases and 1 base, there was a span of 20 bases. This CDR3 region has 17 residues. CDR3 DNA sequence: TGTGCCAGCAGCCCTCATCCGTGGGTTCCCCCTTCCTACGAGCAGTACTTC. It codes for CASSPHPWVPPSYEQYF.